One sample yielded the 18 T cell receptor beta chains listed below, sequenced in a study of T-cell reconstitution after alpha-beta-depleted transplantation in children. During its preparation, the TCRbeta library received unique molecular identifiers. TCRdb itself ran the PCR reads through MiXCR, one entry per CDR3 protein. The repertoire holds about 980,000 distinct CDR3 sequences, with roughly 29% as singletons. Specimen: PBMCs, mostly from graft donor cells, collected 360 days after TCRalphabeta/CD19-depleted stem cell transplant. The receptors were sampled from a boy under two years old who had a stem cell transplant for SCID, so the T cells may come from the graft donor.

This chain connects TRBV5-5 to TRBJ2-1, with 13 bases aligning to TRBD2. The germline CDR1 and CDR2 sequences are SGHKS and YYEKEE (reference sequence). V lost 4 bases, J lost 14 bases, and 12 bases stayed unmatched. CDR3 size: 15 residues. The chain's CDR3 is CASSHGLAGAEKEFF. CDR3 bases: TGTGCCAGCAGCCACGGACTAGCGGGGGCCGAGAAGGAGTTCTTC.

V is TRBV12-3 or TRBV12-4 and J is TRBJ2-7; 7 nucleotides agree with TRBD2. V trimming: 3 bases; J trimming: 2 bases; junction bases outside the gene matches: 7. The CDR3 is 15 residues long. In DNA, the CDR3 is TGTGCCAGCAGTTTTCGGGCGGGGGTCCCCTACGAGCAGTACTTC. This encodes CASSFRAGVPYEQYF.

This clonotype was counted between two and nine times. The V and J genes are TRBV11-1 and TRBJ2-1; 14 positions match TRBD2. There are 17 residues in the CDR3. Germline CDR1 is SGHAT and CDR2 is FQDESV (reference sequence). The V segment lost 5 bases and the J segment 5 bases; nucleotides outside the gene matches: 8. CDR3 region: CASSLRTSGGSNNEQFF. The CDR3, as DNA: TGTGCCAGCAGCCTAAGGACTAGCGGGGGGTCAAACAATGAGCAGTTCTTC.

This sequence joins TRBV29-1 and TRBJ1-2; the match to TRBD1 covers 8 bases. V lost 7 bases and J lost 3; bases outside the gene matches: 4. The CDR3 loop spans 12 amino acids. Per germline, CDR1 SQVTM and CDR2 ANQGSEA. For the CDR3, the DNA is TGCAGCGCCGTACAGGGGGACTATGGCTACACCTTC. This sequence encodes CSAVQGDYGYTF. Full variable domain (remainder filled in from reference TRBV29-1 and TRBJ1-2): SAVISQKPSRDICQRGTSLTIQCQVDSQVTMMFWYRQQPGQSLTLIATANQGSEATYESGFVIDKFPISRPNLTFSTLTVSNMSPEDSSIYLCSAVQGDYGYTFGSGTRLTVV.

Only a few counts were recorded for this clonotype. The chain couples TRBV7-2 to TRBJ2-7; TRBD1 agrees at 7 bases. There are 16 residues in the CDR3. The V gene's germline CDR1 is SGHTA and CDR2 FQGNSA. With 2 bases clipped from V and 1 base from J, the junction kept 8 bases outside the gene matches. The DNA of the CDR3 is TGTGCCAGCAGCTTACGTTTCGACAGGGCGTCCTACGAGCAGTACTTC. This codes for CASSLRFDRASYEQYF.

Here the CDR3 DNA reads TGTGCCAGCAGCGCGTCCCCCTACGGCAATGAGCAGTTCTTC. Its protein is CASSASPYGNEQFF. The chain uses TRBV9 and TRBJ2-1; no definite D call. This CDR3 has 14 amino acids. CDR1 and CDR2 from the germline V gene are SGDLS and YYNGEE. V was pared by 3 bases and J by 6 bases, with 13 bases between.

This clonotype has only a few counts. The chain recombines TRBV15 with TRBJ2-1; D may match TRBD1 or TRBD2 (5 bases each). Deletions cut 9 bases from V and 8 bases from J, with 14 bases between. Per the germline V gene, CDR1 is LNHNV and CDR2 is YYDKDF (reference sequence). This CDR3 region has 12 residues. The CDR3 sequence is CATQQARDEQFF. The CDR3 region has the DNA TGTGCCACGCAACAGGCGCGGGATGAGCAGTTCTTC.

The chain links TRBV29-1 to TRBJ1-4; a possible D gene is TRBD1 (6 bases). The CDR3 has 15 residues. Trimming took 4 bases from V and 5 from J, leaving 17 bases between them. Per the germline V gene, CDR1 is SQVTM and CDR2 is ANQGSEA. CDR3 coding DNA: TGCAGCGTTGGTCCCATCAGGGGAGGGAATGAAAAACTGTTTTTT. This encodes CSVGPIRGGNEKLFF.

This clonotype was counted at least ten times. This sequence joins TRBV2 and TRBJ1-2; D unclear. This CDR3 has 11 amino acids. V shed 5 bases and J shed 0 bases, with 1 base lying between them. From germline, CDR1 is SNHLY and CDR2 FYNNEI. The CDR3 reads CASSPNYGYTF. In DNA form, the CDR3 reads TGTGCCAGCAGTCCTAACTATGGCTACACCTTC.

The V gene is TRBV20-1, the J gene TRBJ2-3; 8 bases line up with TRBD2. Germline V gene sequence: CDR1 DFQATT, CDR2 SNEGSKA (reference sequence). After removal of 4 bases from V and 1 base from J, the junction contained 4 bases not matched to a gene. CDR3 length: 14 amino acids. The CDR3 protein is CSAMRRGGTDTQYF. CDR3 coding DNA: TGCAGTGCTATGCGGCGGGGGGGCACAGATACGCAGTATTTT.

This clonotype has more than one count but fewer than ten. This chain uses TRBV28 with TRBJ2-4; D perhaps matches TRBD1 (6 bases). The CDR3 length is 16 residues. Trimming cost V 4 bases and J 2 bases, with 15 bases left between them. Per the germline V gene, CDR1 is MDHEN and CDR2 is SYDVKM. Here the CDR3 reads CASSSFGQFTKNIQYF. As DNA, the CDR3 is TGTGCCAGCAGTTCATTTGGACAGTTCACCAAAAACATTCAGTACTTC. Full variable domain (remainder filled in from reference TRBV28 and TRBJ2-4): DVKVTQSSRYLVKRTGEKVFLECVQDMDHENMFWYRQDPGLGLRLIYFSYDVKMKEKGDIPEGYSVSREKKERFSLILESASTNQTSMYLCASSSFGQFTKNIQYFGAGTRLSVL.

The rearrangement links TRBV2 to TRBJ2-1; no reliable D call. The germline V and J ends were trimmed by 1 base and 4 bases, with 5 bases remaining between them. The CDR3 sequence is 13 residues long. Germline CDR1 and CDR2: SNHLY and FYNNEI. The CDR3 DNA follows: TGTGCCAGCAGTGAAGATCATTACAATGAGCAGTTCTTC. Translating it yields CASSEDHYNEQFF.

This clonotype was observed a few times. The CDR3 DNA reads as TGCAGCGTGCGGACAGGCACTGAAGCTTTCTTT. Protein sequence: CSVRTGTEAFF. The chain recombines TRBV29-1 with TRBJ1-1; 7 nucleotides align to TRBD1. Germline trimming cut 6 bases from V and 4 bases from J; bases unmatched to any gene: 2. Per the germline V gene, CDR1 is SQVTM and CDR2 is ANQGSEA. This CDR3 contains 11 residues.

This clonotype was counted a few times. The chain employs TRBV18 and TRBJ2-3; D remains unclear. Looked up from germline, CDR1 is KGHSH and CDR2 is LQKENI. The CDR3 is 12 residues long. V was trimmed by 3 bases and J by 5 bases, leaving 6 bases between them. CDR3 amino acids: CASSPELDTQYF. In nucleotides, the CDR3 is TGTGCCAGCTCACCTGAGCTAGATACGCAGTATTTT.

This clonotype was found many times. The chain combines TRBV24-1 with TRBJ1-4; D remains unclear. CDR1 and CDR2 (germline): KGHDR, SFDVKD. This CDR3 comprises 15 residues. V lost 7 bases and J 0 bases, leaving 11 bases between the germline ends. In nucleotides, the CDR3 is TGTGCCACCAGGCCACAACCTGCAACTAATGAAAAACTGTTTTTT. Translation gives CATRPQPATNEKLFF.

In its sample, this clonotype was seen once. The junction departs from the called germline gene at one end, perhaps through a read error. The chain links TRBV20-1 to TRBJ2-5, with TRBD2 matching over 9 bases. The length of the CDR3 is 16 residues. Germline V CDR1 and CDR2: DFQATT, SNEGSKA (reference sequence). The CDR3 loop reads CCARDRGGGAPETQYF. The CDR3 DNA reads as TGCTGTGCTAGAGATCGAGGCGGGGGGGCCCCCGAGACCCAGTACTTC.

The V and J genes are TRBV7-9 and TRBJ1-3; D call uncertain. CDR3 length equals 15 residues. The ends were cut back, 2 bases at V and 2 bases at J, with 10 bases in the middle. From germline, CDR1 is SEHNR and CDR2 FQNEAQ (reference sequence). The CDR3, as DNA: TGTGCCAGCAGCTTAATTTCTGTGGCTGGAAACACCATATATTTT. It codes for CASSLISVAGNTIYF.

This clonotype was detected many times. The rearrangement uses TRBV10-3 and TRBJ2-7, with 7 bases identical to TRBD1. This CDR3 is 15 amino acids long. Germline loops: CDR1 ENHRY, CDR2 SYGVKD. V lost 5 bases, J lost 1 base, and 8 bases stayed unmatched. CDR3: CAISPGTAYSYEQYF. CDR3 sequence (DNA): TGTGCCATCAGTCCCGGGACAGCGTATTCCTACGAGCAGTACTTC.